These 32 T cell receptor beta chains share one sample of origin, sequenced in a study of cytomegalovirus exposure and HLA in healthy donors. The PCR employed 60 Vbeta primers together with 13 Jbeta primers. Generated by immunoSEQ multiplex PCR, the TCRdb table keeps only in-frame clones and is missing some. The table lists 110,000 or so clones, around 75% of them singletons. The sample was PBMCs. These receptors were obtained from a young man in good health and CMV-seronegative.

V is TRBV4-3 and J is TRBJ2-7; the match to TRBD1 covers 9 bases. Germline V lookup: CDR1 LGHNA, CDR2 YSLEER. Trimming cost V 0 bases and J 2 bases; bases outside gene matches: 5. The CDR3 length is 16 residues. CDR3 sequence: CASSQDRQGGPYEQYF. CDR3 in DNA: TGCGCCAGCAGCCAAGATCGACAGGGGGGGCCCTACGAGCAGTACTTC.

In its sample, this clone was seen a few times. This sequence joins TRBV29-1 and TRBJ1-3; 8 bases are shared with TRBD1. J was trimmed by 7 bases and V by 7 bases; bases with no gene match: 9. The germline gives CDR1 SQVTM, CDR2 ANQGSEA. This CDR3 contains 13 residues. CDR3 sequence (DNA): TGCAGCGGAAGCTGGACAGGGTTGAACACCATATATTTT. Translating gives CSGSWTGLNTIYF.

The chain combines TRBV18 with TRBJ2-2, with TRBD2 matching 7 bases. Germline V gene sequence: CDR1 KGHSH, CDR2 LQKENI. The CDR3 is 17 residues long. Trimming removed 6 bases from V and 5 bases from J; junction bases left unmatched: 15. The CDR3 spells CASSPIEAGVGTGELFF. The DNA of the CDR3 is TGTGCCAGCTCCCCAATCGAGGCGGGAGTTGGGACCGGGGAGCTGTTTTTT.

The V call is TRBV15, the J call TRBJ2-7, with a weak D call TRBD2 (5 bases). This CDR3 contains 14 residues. The V end lost 0 bases, the J end lost 4 bases, and 10 bases lay between the germline ends. Germline V gene data show CDR1 as LNHNV and CDR2 as YYDKDF (reference sequence). The chain's CDR3 is CATSRDETGYEQYF. As DNA, the CDR3 is TGTGCCACCAGCAGAGATGAGACGGGGTACGAGCAGTACTTC.

The V call is TRBV29-1, the J call TRBJ1-4, with TRBD1 identical over 9 bases. CDR3 length: 13 amino acids. V gave up 7 bases and J gave up 7 bases; unmatched junction bases: 7. Looked up from germline, CDR1 is SQVTM and CDR2 is ANQGSEA. CDR3 DNA: TGCAGCGGAAGGACAGGGGAGGGTGAAAAACTGTTTTTT. Its translation: CSGRTGEGEKLFF. Full variable domain (missing parts from reference TRBV29-1 and TRBJ1-4): SAVISQKPSRDICQRGTSLTIQCQVDSQVTMMFWYRQQPGQSLTLIATANQGSEATYESGFVIDKFPISRPNLTFSTLTVSNMSPEDSSIYLCSGRTGEGEKLFFGSGTQLSVL.

The genes are TRBV2 and TRBJ2-1; no firm D call. This CDR3 has 14 residues. Per germline, CDR1 SNHLY and CDR2 FYNNEI. V was shortened by 3 bases and J by 3 bases, with 9 bases between the two germline ends. In DNA, the CDR3 is TGTGCCAGCAGTGAGAACAGTTTCTACAATGAGCAGTTCTTC. Protein: CASSENSFYNEQFF.

The V and J genes are TRBV9 and TRBJ2-7, with 8 bases matching TRBD2. Per germline, CDR1 SGDLS and CDR2 YYNGEE. The V gene end was trimmed by 4 bases and the J gene end by 3 bases; junction bases not matched to a gene: 6. The CDR3 extends over 14 amino acids. The CDR3 DNA is TGTGCCAGCAGCCCCCTGACTAGCGTCTACGAGCAGTACTTC. It encodes CASSPLTSVYEQYF.

The chain joins TRBV19 to TRBJ1-1; weak D call: TRBD1 (5 bases). CDR1 and CDR2 (germline): LNHDA, SQIVND (reference sequence). V gave up 4 bases and J gave up 5 bases, with 17 bases separating them. The CDR3 has 15 residues. The CDR3: CASSTALWGRTEAFF. Here the CDR3 DNA reads TGTGCCAGTAGTACCGCTCTTTGGGGGAGGACTGAAGCTTTCTTT.

V usage is TRBV30 and J usage is TRBJ1-1; D gene uncertain. CDR3 length: 15 amino acids. V was trimmed by 4 bases and J by 4 bases, leaving 19 bases between them. The germline CDR1 and CDR2 sequences are GTSNPN and SVGIG (reference sequence). CDR3 sequence reads: CAWTRGLGLGTEAFF. CDR3 coding DNA: TGTGCCTGGACCAGAGGGCTAGGATTGGGCACTGAAGCTTTCTTT.

The chain employs TRBV28 and TRBJ1-2, with 10 positions matching TRBD1. The CDR3 length is 16 residues. V shed 6 bases and J 1 base; nucleotides not matched to a gene: 8. Germline V gene sequence: CDR1 MDHEN, CDR2 SYDVKM. The CDR3 DNA reads TGTGCCAGCAGATCCGGGGGGGACAGGGGTAACTATGGCTACACCTTC. Its translation is CASRSGGDRGNYGYTF.

This sequence joins TRBV7-8 and TRBJ1-6; D gene ambiguous. The CDR3 extends over 18 amino acids. Germline V gene data show CDR1 as SGHVS and CDR2 as FQNEAQ. V was trimmed by 5 bases and J by 7 bases, leaving 24 bases between them. CDR3 bases: TGTGCCAGCAGCCCCCGAGATCGGGGTTTAACGAGGAATTCACCCCTCCACTTT. It translates to CASSPRDRGLTRNSPLHF.

The chain carries TRBV4-2 and TRBJ2-7; tentative D call: TRBD1 (6 bases). The V end was cut by 0 bases, the J end by 3 bases, with 12 bases between. The CDR3 contains 15 residues. Germline V gene lookup returns CDR1 LGHNA and CDR2 YNFKEQ. The CDR3 protein is CASSQDGDKNYEQYF. The CDR3 coding sequence is TGTGCCAGCAGCCAAGATGGGGACAAGAACTACGAGCAGTACTTC.

J is TRBJ1-5 and V is TRBV4-3; 8 nucleotides agree with TRBD1. With V trimmed by 0 bases and J by 7 bases, 8 bases remained unmatched. This CDR3 is 16 amino acids long. Per the germline V gene, CDR1 is LGHNA and CDR2 is YSLEER. CDR3 residues: CASSQDRAGGSQPQHF. DNA for the CDR3: TGCGCCAGCAGCCAAGATCGTGCAGGGGGCAGCCAGCCCCAGCATTTT.

This clone was picked up a small number of times. V and J are TRBV4-3 and TRBJ1-2; possibly TRBD1 for D (6 bases). Germline V lookup: CDR1 LGHNA, CDR2 YSLEER. This CDR3 region has 15 residues. The V and J ends lost 0 bases and 7 bases respectively, with 15 bases between them. The CDR3 region has the DNA TGCGCCAGCAGCCAAGATAACGGGACACCAAGTGGCTACACCTTC. Its protein product is CASSQDNGTPSGYTF.

The V call is TRBV7-2, the J call TRBJ2-2, with D unresolved. This CDR3 region has 13 residues. Germline loops: CDR1 SGHTA, CDR2 FQGNSA. The V end was cut by 5 bases, the J end by 6 bases, with 10 bases between. The CDR3 DNA is TGTGCCAGCAGCCAGGCCTGGTCCGGGGAGCTGTTTTTT. Translated: CASSQAWSGELFF.

The chain has TRBV7-7 and TRBJ2-7; TRBD1 is a possible D gene (6 bases). Per the germline V gene, CDR1 is SSHAT and CDR2 is FNYEAQ (reference sequence). The CDR3 runs 14 residues. V lost 5 bases and J 5 bases, leaving 16 bases between the germline ends. As DNA, the CDR3 is TGTGCCAGCAGCCCAGTACAGGGATCAGACGAGCAGTACTTC. Protein product: CASSPVQGSDEQYF. Together with reference TRBV7-7 and TRBJ2-7, the CDR3 gives the full variable domain: GAGVSQSPRYKVTKRGQDVTLRCDPISSHATLYWYQQALGQGPEFLTYFNYEAQPDKSGLPSDRFSAERPEGSISTLTIQRTEQRDSAMYRCASSPVQGSDEQYFGPGTRLTVT.

The V gene is TRBV28, the J gene TRBJ1-2; 10 bases align to TRBD1. Germline values: CDR1 MDHEN, CDR2 SYDVKM. Germline trimming cut 6 bases from V and 3 bases from J; bases unmatched to any gene: 4. The CDR3 loop spans 14 amino acids. The CDR3 DNA sequence: TGTGCCAGCAGCAGCGGACAGGGGGACTATGGCTACACCTTC. Amino acid sequence: CASSSGQGDYGYTF.

The gene calls are TRBV5-4 and TRBJ2-7; TRBD2 matches 9 bases. The germline V gene has CDR1 SGHNT and CDR2 YYREEE (reference sequence). CDR3 size: 15 residues. J was trimmed by 3 bases and V by 4 bases; bases with no gene match: 8. The CDR3 region is CASSVGTSSHYEQYF. The CDR3 DNA sequence: TGTGCCAGCAGCGTGGGGACTAGCTCGCACTACGAGCAGTACTTC.

This clone was seen only once. The chain combines TRBV6-1 with TRBJ1-4, with a weak D call TRBD1 (6 bases). CDR1 and CDR2 (germline): MNHNS, SASEGT. This CDR3 contains 14 residues. V was shortened by 4 bases and J by 5 bases, with 11 bases between the two germline ends. DNA for the CDR3: TGTGCCAGCAGTGCAGGGGTTTCGAATGAAAAACTGTTTTTT. This codes for CASSAGVSNEKLFF.

The rearrangement joins TRBV20-1 to TRBJ2-4, with 7 bases lining up with TRBD2. With 3 bases clipped from V and 7 bases from J, the junction kept 0 bases outside the gene matches. The CDR3 covers 11 residues. The V gene's germline CDR1 is DFQATT and CDR2 SNEGSKA (reference sequence). CDR3 in amino acids: CSASSGNIQYF. CDR3 sequence (DNA): TGCAGTGCTAGTAGCGGGAACATTCAGTACTTC.

The chain joins TRBV5-4 to TRBJ2-3; the match to TRBD2 covers 7 bases. Germline V gene sequence: CDR1 SGHNT, CDR2 YYREEE (reference sequence). J was trimmed by 2 bases and V by 1 base; bases with no gene match: 7. CDR3 length: 16 residues. The CDR3 sequence: CASSLRASGNTDTQYF. The CDR3 nucleotides read TGTGCCAGCAGCTTGAGGGCTAGCGGAAACACAGATACGCAGTATTTT. Full variable domain (outside the CDR3, taken from reference TRBV5-4 and TRBJ2-3): ETGVTQSPTHLIKTRGQQVTLRCSSQSGHNTVSWYQQALGQGPQFIFQYYREEENGRGNFPPRFSGLQFPNYSSELNVNALELDDSALYLCASSLRASGNTDTQYFGPGTRLTVL.

This chain uses TRBV19 with TRBJ2-1; weak D call: TRBD1 (5 bases). V lost 2 bases and J lost 10, with 9 bases in between. Germline V CDR1 and CDR2: LNHDA, SQIVND (reference sequence). The length of the CDR3 is 12 residues. Here the CDR3 reads CASSIRGKEQFF. In DNA, the CDR3 is TGTGCCAGTAGTATAAGGGGAAAAGAGCAGTTCTTC.

The genes are TRBV19 and TRBJ2-3; TRBD2 matches at 14 bases. The CDR3 is made up of 16 amino acids. Germline trimming cut 5 bases from V and 1 base from J; bases unmatched to any gene: 2. Germline assignment: CDR1 LNHDA and CDR2 SQIVND (reference sequence). The CDR3 nucleotides are TGTGCCAGTAGTTCGGGACTAGCGGGGGGCACAGATACGCAGTATTTT. It codes for CASSSGLAGGTDTQYF.

The table lists this clone with a few counts. V usage is TRBV4-3 and J usage is TRBJ1-2; the D is unclear. The CDR3 has 14 residues. Germline V gene sequence: CDR1 LGHNA, CDR2 YSLEER. The V end was cut by 0 bases, the J end by 3 bases, with 8 bases between. In DNA form, the CDR3 reads TGCGCCAGCAGCCAAGATACCAGCGACTATGGCTACACCTTC. It encodes CASSQDTSDYGYTF.

This clone came up a few times. The chain combines TRBV9 with TRBJ2-7; the D gene is possibly TRBD2 (6 bases). This CDR3 region has 15 residues. Trimming stripped 3 bases from V and 0 bases from J, with 13 bases between. Germline V gives CDR1 SGDLS, CDR2 YYNGEE. The CDR3, as DNA: TGTGCCAGCAGCGAGACGTTCGGGAGCTCCTACGAGCAGTACTTC. It is translated as CASSETFGSSYEQYF.

This chain connects TRBV27 to TRBJ2-7; 8 nucleotides line up with TRBD1. The J segment lost 9 bases and the V segment lost 6 bases, leaving 10 bases of the junction unmatched. The CDR3 loop spans 13 amino acids. Germline V CDR1 and CDR2: MNHEY, SMNVEV (reference sequence). In nucleotides, the CDR3 is TGTGCCAGCAGCAGGGGGCAGCGAGGCGGGCAGTACTTC. It yields the protein CASSRGQRGGQYF.

V and J are TRBV5-1 and TRBJ1-4, with 8 nucleotides matching TRBD1. The germline CDR1 and CDR2 sequences are SGHRS and YFSETQ. This CDR3 is 15 amino acids long. Losses at the gene ends were 4 bases for V and 11 bases for J; bases not matched to a gene: 13. The CDR3 sequence is CASSPATGVGGKLFF. The CDR3 nucleotides are TGCGCCAGCAGCCCGGCGACAGGGGTAGGGGGGAAACTGTTTTTT.

This clone came up a few times. This chain connects TRBV4-3 to TRBJ2-2, with a tentative D call TRBD2 (6 bases). Trimming took off 1 base at V and 4 bases at J, with 10 bases between the two ends. The CDR3 consists of 15 residues. Per the germline V gene, CDR1 is LGHNA and CDR2 is YSLEER. CDR3 nucleotides: TGCGCCAGCAGCCAAGGGCAGGGAGGCACCGGGGAGCTGTTTTTT. The encoded protein is CASSQGQGGTGELFF.

The chain joins TRBV2 to TRBJ1-2; D is unclear. CDR3 size: 15 residues. The ends were cut back, 5 bases at V and 8 bases at J, with 21 bases in the middle. Germline assignment: CDR1 SNHLY and CDR2 FYNNEI. CDR3 sequence reads: CASSPESGARSGYTF. DNA of the CDR3: TGTGCCAGCAGTCCAGAGAGTGGCGCTAGGTCGGGCTACACCTTC.

V and J are TRBV29-1 and TRBJ2-6; TRBD1 agrees at 12 bases. Germline lookup yields CDR1 SQVTM and CDR2 ANQGSEA. This CDR3 is built from 17 residues. J gave up 2 bases and V 6 bases, and 8 bases lay outside the gene matches. The CDR3 reads CSVERGTGGAGANVLTF. CDR3 nucleotide sequence: TGCAGCGTAGAGAGGGGGACAGGGGGCGCTGGGGCCAACGTCCTGACTTTC.

This rearrangement joins TRBV19 to TRBJ2-1; 7 bases are a match to TRBD2. Trimming cost V 5 bases and J 2 bases; bases outside gene matches: 9. The CDR3 length is 16 residues. Germline V gives CDR1 LNHDA, CDR2 SQIVND (reference sequence). The CDR3 protein is CASSWTPAGTYNEQFF. The DNA for the CDR3 is TGTGCCAGTAGTTGGACTCCAGCGGGGACCTACAATGAGCAGTTCTTC.

This clone has more than one count but fewer than ten. This rearrangement joins TRBV6-5 to TRBJ1-4; the D is unclear. Germline V gene lookup returns CDR1 MNHEY and CDR2 SVGAGI. This CDR3 spans 14 amino acids. Trimming shortened V by 6 bases and J by 4 bases, and 12 bases separated the two germline ends. CDR3 region: CASSPSGFNEKLFF. The CDR3 nucleotides are TGTGCCAGCAGCCCGTCCGGTTTTAATGAAAAACTGTTTTTT.